These T cell receptor beta chains were read from a single sample in a study of memory CD4+ T cells and cytomegalovirus serostatus. Clones were sequenced by immunoSEQ multiplex PCR, and TCRdb holds only the in-frame ones, with some missing. The table lists about 27,000 clones, 70% to 80% of them singletons. Sequencing was performed on memory CD4+ T cells from blood. The receptor set was obtained from an adult in good health and CMV-seronegative. Both conserved end residues are part of each CDR3. D genes are given only for firm matches. Clone size, where shown, is once, few, many, or a class for clones that have expanded.

TRBJ2-2,TRBV5-6,TRBD1,NA,CASSLGWGTATTGELFF,TGTGCCAGCAGCTTGGGGTGGGGGACAGCGACCACCGGGGAGCTGTTTTTT
TRBJ1-2,TRBV11-3,NA,NA,CASSPAGDRGYTF,TGTGCCAGCAGCCCAGCAGGGGATCGTGGCTACACCTTC
TRBJ2-1,TRBV7-9,NA,NA,CASSQTVSRNEQFF,TGTGCCAGCAGTCAGACAGTTTCTAGGAATGAGCAGTTCTTC
TRBJ1-1,TRBV29-1,NA,few,CSPGRGTEAFF,TGCAGCCCCGGACGCGGCACTGAAGCTTTCTTT
TRBJ2-3,TRBV14,NA,NA,CASSQGNSDTQYF,TGTGCCAGCAGCCAAGGGAATTCAGATACGCAGTATTTT
TRBJ1-2,TRBV2,NA,NA,CASRPDRLDGYTF,TGTGCCAGCAGACCCGACAGGCTCGATGGCTACACCTTC
TRBJ2-1,TRBV4-1,TRBD1,few,CASSQDDRDRYNEQFF,TGCGCCAGCAGCCAAGACGATCGGGACAGATACAATGAGCAGTTCTTC
TRBJ2-1,TRBV7-9,TRBD1,few,CASSFDWFASGGYNEQFF,TGTGCCAGCAGCTTCGACTGGTTCGCTTCAGGGGGCTACAATGAGCAGTTCTTC
TRBJ2-5,TRBV5-1,NA,NA,CASSLAGGDETQYF,TGCGCCAGCAGCTTGGCTGGAGGGGACGAGACCCAGTACTTC
TRBJ1-2,TRBV30,TRBD1,NA,CAWSPSGQGGGYTF,TGTGCCTGGAGTCCCTCGGGACAGGGAGGCGGCTACACCTTC
TRBJ1-5,TRBV5-1,TRBD1,NA,CASSLEGGRDQPQHF,TGCGCCAGCAGCTTGGAAGGGGGCAGGGATCAGCCCCAGCATTTT
TRBJ1-1,TRBV11-2,TRBD1,NA,CASSPLTGGKAFF,TGTGCCAGCAGCCCCTTGACAGGGGGCAAAGCTTTCTTT
TRBJ1-1,TRBV5-6,TRBD1,NA,CASSRGTGRSNTEAFF,TGTGCCAGCAGTAGAGGGACAGGGAGGTCGAACACTGAAGCTTTCTTT
TRBJ1-2,TRBV6-5,TRBD1,NA,CASSGDRGRLDGYTF,TGTGCCAGCAGTGGAGACAGGGGGCGCTTGGACGGCTACACCTTC
TRBJ1-2,TRBV6-5,NA,NA,CASSTREQVGYGYTF,TGTGCCAGCAGCACACGGGAACAGGTGGGCTATGGCTACACCTTC
TRBJ1-5,TRBV6-6,NA,once,CASSSGVNQPQHF,TGTGCCAGCAGCTCAGGGGTAAATCAGCCCCAGCATTTT
TRBJ2-2,TRBV19,NA,once,CASSVGANTGELFF,TGTGCCAGTAGCGTCGGCGCGAACACCGGGGAGCTGTTTTTT
TRBJ1-5,TRBV5-5,NA,few,CASSATPEYSNQPQHF,TGTGCCAGCAGCGCCACCCCGGAGTATAGCAATCAGCCCCAGCATTTT
TRBJ2-3,TRBV6-4,TRBD2,NA,CASSLDSGGVDTQYF,TGTGCCAGCAGCCTAGATAGCGGGGGAGTAGATACGCAGTATTTT
TRBJ1-1,TRBV30,TRBD1,NA,CAWNTGGRSTEAFF,TGTGCCTGGAACACAGGGGGCCGAAGCACTGAAGCTTTCTTT
TRBJ1-2,TRBV7-9,NA,once,CASSLYGAYGYTF,TGTGCCAGCAGCTTATACGGGGCCTATGGCTACACCTTC
TRBJ2-3,TRBV10-3,NA,NA,CAIGGGAGGTDTQYF,TGTGCCATTGGAGGAGGGGCCGGGGGCACAGATACGCAGTATTTT